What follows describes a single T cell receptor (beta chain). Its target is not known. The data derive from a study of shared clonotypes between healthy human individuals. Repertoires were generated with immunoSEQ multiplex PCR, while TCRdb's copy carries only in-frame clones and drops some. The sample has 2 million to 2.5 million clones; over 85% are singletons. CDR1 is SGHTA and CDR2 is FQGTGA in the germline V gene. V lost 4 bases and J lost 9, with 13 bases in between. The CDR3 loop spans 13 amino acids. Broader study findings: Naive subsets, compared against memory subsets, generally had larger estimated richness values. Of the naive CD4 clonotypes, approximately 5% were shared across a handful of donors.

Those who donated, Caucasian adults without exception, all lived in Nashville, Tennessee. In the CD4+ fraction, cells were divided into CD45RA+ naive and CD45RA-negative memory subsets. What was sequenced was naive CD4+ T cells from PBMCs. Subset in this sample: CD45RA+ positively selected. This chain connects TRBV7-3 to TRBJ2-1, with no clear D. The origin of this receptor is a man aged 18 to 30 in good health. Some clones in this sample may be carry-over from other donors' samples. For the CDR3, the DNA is TGTGCCAGCAGCTCCCAAAGGCGGAGTGAGCAGTTCTTC. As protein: CASSSQRRSEQFF.